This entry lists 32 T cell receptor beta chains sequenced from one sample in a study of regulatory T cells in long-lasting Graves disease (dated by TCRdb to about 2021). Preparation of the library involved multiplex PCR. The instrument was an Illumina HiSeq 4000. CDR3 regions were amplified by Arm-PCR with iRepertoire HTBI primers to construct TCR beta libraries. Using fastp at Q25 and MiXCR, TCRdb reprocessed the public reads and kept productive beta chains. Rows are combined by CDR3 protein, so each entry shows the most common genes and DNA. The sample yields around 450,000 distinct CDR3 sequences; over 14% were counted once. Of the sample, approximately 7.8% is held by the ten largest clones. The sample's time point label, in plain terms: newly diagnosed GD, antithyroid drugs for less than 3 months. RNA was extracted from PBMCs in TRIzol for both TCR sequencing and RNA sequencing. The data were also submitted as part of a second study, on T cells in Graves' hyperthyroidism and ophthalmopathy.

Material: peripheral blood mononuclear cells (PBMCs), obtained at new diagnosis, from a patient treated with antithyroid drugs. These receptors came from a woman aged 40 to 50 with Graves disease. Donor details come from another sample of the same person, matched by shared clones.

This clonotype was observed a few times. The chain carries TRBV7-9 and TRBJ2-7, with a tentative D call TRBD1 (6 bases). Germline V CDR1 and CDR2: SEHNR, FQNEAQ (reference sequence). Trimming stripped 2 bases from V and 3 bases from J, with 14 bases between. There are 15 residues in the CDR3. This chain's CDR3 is CASSLMGAQSYEQYF. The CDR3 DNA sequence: TGTGCCAGCAGCTTAATGGGGGCACAGAGCTACGAGCAGTACTTC.

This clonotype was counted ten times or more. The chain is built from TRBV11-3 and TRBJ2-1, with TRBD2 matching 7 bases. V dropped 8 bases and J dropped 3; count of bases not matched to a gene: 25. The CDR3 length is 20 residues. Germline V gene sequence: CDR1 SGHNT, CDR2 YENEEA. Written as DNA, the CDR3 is TGTGCCAGCGGGGGGGGAGGTGGGAGAGAGCTCATCTTTGGCTACAATGAGCAGTTCTTC. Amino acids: CASGGGGGRELIFGYNEQFF.

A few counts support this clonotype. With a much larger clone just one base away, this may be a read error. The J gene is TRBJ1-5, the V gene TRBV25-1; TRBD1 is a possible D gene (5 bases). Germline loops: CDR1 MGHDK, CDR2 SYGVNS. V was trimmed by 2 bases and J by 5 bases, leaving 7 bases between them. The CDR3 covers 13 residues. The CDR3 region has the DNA TGTGCCAGCAGTGAACAGGGAGATCAGCCCCAGCATTTT. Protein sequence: CASSEQGDQPQHF.

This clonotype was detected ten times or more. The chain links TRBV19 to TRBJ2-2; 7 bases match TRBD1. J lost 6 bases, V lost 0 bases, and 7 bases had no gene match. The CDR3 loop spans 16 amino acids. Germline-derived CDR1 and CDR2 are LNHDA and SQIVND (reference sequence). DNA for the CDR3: TGTGCCAGTAGTATAGACCGACAGGGAACAGCCGGGGAGCTGTTTTTT. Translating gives CASSIDRQGTAGELFF.

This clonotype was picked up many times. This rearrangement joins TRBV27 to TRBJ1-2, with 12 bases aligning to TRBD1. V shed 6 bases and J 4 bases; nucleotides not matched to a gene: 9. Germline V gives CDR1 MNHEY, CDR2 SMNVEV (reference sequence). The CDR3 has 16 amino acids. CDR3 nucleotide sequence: TGTGCCAGCAGGCCGGGACAGGGGGCTGGTGGCTATGGCTACACCTTC. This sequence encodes CASRPGQGAGGYGYTF.

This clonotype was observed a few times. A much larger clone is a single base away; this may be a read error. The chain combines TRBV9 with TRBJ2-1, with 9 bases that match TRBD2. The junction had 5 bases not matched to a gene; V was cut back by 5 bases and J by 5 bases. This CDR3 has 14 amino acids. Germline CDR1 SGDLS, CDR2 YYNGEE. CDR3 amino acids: CASSKLAGDNEQFF. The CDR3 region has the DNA TGTGCCAGCAGTAAATTAGCGGGAGACAATGAGCAGTTCTTC.

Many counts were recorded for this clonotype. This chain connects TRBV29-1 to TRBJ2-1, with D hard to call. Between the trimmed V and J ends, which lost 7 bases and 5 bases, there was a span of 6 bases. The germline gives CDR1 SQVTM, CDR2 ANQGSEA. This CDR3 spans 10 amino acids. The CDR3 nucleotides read TGCAGCGGTCACCACAATGAGCAGTTCTTC. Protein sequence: CSGHHNEQFF.

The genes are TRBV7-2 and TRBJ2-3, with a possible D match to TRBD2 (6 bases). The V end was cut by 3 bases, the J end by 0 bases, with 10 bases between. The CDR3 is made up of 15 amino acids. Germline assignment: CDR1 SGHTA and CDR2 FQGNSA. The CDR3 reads CASSFSGASTDTQYF. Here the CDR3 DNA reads TGTGCCAGCAGCTTTAGCGGAGCCAGCACAGATACGCAGTATTTT.

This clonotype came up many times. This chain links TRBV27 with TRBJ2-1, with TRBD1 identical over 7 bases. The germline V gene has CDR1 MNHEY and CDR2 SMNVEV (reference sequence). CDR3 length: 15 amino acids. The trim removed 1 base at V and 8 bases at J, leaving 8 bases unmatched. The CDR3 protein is CASSLFAQGVDEQFF. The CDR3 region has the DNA TGTGCCAGCAGTTTATTCGCTCAGGGGGTCGATGAGCAGTTCTTC.

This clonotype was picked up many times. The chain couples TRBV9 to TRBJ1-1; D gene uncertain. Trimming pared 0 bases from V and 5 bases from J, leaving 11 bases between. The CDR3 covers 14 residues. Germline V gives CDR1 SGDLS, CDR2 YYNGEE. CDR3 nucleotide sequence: TGTGCCAGCAGCGTAGCTGGGGATGCGACTGAAGCTTTCTTT. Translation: CASSVAGDATEAFF.

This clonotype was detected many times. The CDR3 sequence is CASSLILTGELFF. As DNA, the CDR3 is TGTGCCAGCAGCTTAATCCTAACCGGGGAGCTGTTTTTT. J is TRBJ2-2 and V is TRBV11-2, with D unclear. This CDR3 region has 13 residues. Germline V gene sequence: CDR1 SGHAT, CDR2 FQNNGV. Between the trimmed V and J ends, which lost 2 bases and 5 bases, there was a span of 6 bases.

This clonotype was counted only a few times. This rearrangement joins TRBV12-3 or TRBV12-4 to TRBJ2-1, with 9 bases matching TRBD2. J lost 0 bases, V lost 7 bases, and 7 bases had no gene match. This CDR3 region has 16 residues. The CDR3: CASMLAGESSYNEQFF. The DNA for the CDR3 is TGTGCCAGCATGTTAGCGGGAGAGAGCTCCTACAATGAGCAGTTCTTC.

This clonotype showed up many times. The CDR3: CASSIAGGTGELFF. In DNA form, the CDR3 reads TGTGCCAGTAGTATAGCGGGAGGAACCGGGGAGCTGTTTTTT. The chain combines TRBV19 with TRBJ2-2; 7 bases map to TRBD2. V lost 1 base and J lost 5; bases outside the gene matches: 1. Per the germline V gene, CDR1 is LNHDA and CDR2 is SQIVND (reference sequence). The CDR3 has 14 residues.

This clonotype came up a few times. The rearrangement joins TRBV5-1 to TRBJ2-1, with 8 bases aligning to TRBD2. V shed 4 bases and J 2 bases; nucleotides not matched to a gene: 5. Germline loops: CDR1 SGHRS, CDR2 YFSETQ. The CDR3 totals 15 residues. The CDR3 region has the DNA TGCGCCAGCAGCCCTAGCGGGCTGACCTACAATGAGCAGTTCTTC. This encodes CASSPSGLTYNEQFF.

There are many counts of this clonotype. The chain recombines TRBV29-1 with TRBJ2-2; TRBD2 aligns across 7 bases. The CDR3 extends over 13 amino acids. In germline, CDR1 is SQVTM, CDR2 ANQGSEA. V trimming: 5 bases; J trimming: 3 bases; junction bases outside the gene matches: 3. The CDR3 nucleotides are TGCAGCGTTCCGGGACTACACACCGGGGAGCTGTTTTTT. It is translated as CSVPGLHTGELFF.

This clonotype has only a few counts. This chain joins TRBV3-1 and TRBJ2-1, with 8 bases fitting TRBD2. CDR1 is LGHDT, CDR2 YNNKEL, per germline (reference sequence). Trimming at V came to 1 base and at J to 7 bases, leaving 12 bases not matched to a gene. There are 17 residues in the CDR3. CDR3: CASSQATRLAHRNEQFF. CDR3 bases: TGTGCCAGCAGCCAAGCCACTCGACTAGCGCATAGGAATGAGCAGTTCTTC.

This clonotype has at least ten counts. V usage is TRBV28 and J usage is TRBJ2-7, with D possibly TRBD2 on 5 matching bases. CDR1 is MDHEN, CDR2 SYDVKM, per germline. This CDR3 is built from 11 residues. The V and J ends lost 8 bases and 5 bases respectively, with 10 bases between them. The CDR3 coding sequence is TGTGCCAGCGCTGGGCGGGACGAGCAGTACTTC. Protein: CASAGRDEQYF.

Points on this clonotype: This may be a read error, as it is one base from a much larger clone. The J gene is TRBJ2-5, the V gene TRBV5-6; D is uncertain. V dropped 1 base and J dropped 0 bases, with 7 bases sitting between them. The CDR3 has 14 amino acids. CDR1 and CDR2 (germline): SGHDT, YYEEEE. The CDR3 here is CASSLSVDQETQYF. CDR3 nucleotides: TGTGCCAGCAGCTTGTCTGTGGACCAAGAGACCCAGTACTTC.

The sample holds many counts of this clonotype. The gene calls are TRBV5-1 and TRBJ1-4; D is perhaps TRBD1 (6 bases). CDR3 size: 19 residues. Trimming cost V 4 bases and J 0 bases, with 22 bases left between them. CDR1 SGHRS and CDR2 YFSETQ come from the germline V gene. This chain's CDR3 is CASSPTVGARRATNEKLFF. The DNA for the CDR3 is TGCGCCAGCAGCCCCACCGTGGGGGCCCGGAGGGCAACTAATGAAAAACTGTTTTTT.

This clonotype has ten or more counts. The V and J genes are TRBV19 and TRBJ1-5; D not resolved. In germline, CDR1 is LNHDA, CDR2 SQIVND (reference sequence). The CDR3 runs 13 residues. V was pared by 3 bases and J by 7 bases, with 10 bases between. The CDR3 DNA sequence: TGTGCCAGTAGTATGAATGTGAACCAGCCCCAGCATTTT. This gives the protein CASSMNVNQPQHF.

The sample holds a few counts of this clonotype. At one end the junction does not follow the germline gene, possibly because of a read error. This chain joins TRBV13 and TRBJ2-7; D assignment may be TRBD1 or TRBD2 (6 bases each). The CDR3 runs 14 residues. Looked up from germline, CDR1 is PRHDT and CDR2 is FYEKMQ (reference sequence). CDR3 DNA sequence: TGTGCCGGCAGCTTAAACGACCTAGGGGGGGAGCAGTACTTC. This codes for CAGSLNDLGGEQYF.

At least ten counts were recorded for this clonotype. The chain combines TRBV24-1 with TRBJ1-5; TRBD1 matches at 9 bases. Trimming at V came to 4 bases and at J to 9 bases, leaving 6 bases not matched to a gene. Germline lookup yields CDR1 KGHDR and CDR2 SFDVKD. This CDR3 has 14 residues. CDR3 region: CATSEGTGMAPQHF. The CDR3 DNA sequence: TGTGCCACCAGTGAGGGGACAGGGATGGCGCCCCAGCATTTT.

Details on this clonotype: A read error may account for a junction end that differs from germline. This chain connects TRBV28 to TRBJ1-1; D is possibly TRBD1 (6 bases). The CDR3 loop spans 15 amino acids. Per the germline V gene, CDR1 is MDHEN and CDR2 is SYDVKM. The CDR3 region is CTSSLGGVMNTEAFF. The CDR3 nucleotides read TGTACCAGCAGTTTAGGGGGAGTGATGAACACTGAAGCTTTCTTT. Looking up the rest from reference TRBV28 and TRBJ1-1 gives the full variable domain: DVKVTQSSRYLVKRTGEKVFLECVQDMDHENMFWYRQDPGLGLRLIYFSYDVKMKEKGDIPEGYSVSREKKERFSLILESASTNQTSMYLCTSSLGGVMNTEAFFGQGTRLTVV.

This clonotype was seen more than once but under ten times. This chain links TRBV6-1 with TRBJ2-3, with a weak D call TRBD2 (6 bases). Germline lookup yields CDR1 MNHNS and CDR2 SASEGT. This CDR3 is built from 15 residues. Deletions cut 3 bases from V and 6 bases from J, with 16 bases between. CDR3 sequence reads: CASSDIGTRSDTQYF. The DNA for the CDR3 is TGTGCCAGCAGTGATATTGGGACTCGTTCGGATACGCAGTATTTT.

The CDR3 coding sequence is TGTGCCAGCAGCTCCCTCCGGGGGCGGGAGTGGGGATACGAGCAGTACTTC. It specifies CASSSLRGREWGYEQYF. The V gene is TRBV7-9, the J gene TRBJ2-7, with TRBD2 as a possible D gene (7 bases). V dropped 4 bases and J dropped 4 bases, with 23 bases sitting between them. The CDR3 contains 17 residues. CDR1 and CDR2 from the germline V gene are SEHNR and FQNEAQ (reference sequence).

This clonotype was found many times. CDR3 nucleotide sequence: TGTGCCACCAGCAGTGGACAGTCCTACGAGCAGTACTTC. It specifies CATSSGQSYEQYF. The chain has TRBV15 and TRBJ2-7, with TRBD1 as a possible D gene (6 bases). Germline V lookup: CDR1 LNHNV, CDR2 YYDKDF (reference sequence). Deletions cut 3 bases from V and 1 base from J, with 7 bases between. The CDR3 loop spans 13 amino acids.

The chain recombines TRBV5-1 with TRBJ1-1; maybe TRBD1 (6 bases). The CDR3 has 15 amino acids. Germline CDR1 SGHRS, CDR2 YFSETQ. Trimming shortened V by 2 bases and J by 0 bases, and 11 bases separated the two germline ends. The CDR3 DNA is TGCGCCAGCAGCTTCGGACAGCACATGAACACTGAAGCTTTCTTT. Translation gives CASSFGQHMNTEAFF.

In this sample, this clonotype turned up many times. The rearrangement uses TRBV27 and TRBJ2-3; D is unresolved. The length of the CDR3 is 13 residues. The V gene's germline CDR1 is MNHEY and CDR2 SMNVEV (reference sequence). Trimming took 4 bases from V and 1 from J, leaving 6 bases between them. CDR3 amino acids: CASSYDGTDTQYF. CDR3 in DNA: TGTGCCAGCAGTTACGACGGCACAGATACGCAGTATTTT.

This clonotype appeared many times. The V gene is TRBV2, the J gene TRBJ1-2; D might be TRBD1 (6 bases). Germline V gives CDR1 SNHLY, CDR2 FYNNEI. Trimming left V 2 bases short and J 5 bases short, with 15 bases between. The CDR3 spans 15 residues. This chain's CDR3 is CASSESLGAIYGYTF. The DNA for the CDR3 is TGTGCCAGCAGTGAATCTCTGGGGGCAATTTATGGCTACACCTTC.

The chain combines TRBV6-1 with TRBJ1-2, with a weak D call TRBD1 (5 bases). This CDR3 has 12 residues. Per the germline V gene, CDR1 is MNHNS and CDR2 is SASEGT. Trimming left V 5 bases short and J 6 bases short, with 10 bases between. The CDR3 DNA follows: TGTGCCAGCAGTAACGCAGGGAATGGCTACACCTTC. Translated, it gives CASSNAGNGYTF.

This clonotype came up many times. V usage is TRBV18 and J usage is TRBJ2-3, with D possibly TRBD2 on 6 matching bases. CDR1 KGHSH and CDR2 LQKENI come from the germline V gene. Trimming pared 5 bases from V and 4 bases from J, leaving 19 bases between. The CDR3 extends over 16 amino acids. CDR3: CASSGLLAMGADTQYF. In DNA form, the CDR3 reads TGTGCCAGCTCAGGGTTACTAGCAATGGGCGCAGATACGCAGTATTTT.

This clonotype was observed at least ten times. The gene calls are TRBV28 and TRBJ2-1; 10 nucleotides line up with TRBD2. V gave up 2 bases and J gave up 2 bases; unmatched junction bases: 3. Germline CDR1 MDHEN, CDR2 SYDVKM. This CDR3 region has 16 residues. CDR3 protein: CASSLGLAGAYNEQFF. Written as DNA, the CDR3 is TGTGCCAGCAGTTTAGGGCTAGCGGGAGCCTACAATGAGCAGTTCTTC.